The sequence of this T cell receptor (beta chain) was determined in a study of T cell responses to AZD1222 COVID-19 vaccine. Broader study findings: Only a handful of AZD1222 recipients were seropositive at baseline. The breadth and depth of Spike-specific TCRs increased once two AZD1222 doses had been given. Among vaccine-associated CD4 TCRs, coverage spanned spike, with dominance at 160-218 and 743-854. Repertoires were obtained only post-peak T cell response.

Sequenced by immunoSEQ multiplex PCR; TCRdb stores in-frame clones only, minus some. Seen here are approximately 200,000 clones, more than 85% observed once, and the top ten hold 3% to 3.5%. About this clone itself: Antigen specificity is unknown.

Germline loops: CDR1 SGHAT, CDR2 FQNNGV. The trim removed 3 bases at V and 0 bases at J, leaving 12 bases unmatched. The CDR3 loop spans 19 amino acids. The receptor comes from an adult who received the AZD1222 COVID-19 vaccine. This specimen was peripheral blood, taken 28 days after the second AZD1222 dose. The chain employs TRBV11-2 and TRBJ2-1, with 9 positions matching TRBD2. CDR3 sequence: CASSFAPSISGSSYNEQFF. The CDR3 region has the DNA TGTGCCAGCAGCTTTGCCCCCAGTATTAGCGGGAGCTCCTACAATGAGCAGTTCTTC.